The present TCR beta chain was sequenced within a study of blood T cell repertoires in COVID-19 (dated by TCRdb to the early 2020s). For context, the study as a whole: The collaborator samples originated in the United States, Italy and Spain and spanned the acute and convalescent phases of COVID-19. The material from the prospective study consisted of cDNA or gDNA derived from T cells, B-cell-depleted T cells, or PBMCs. Subjects who had been exposed to COVID-19, were actively infected with it, or had recovered from it provided the deeply sampled blood TCRbeta repertoires that made up the dataset. The repertoires were made available in a free public database intended to serve as a resource for research on the immune response to SARS-CoV-2. The samples were drawn from the first 160 participants of the ongoing ImmuneRACE study and from 1,254 subjects provided by 6 global collaborators. Nearly every sample came with metadata listing a de-identified subject ID, COVID-19 status, age in years and sex. Where available, HLA class I and class II types were taken from metadata supplied by the sample provider and were not determined by assay-based typing. General conclusions and limits of the study: How much clinical and demographic metadata was included differed by source and by participant, and the metadata was provided uncurated.

TCRbeta CDR3 regions were amplified from genomic DNA by means of the immunoSEQ Assay, a bias-controlled multiplex PCR. Per the source publication's procedure: The number of nucleated cells in each sample was estimated by amplification of reference gene primers within the assay. To quantify the absolute abundance of each unique TCRbeta CDR3 rearrangement, sequence reads were collapsed and filtered. For each sample, productive Simpson clonality was calculated by taking the square root of Simpson's diversity index across productive rearrangements. What TCRdb holds here is the immuneACCESS table cut down to in-frame rearrangements. Part of the clones is not present; checked against another copy, under half of the missing clones reflect an unresolved V gene, and the others are unexplained. V, J and clone size derive from that table, while D and trimming were established from the DNA sequence. This sample has fewer than 250,000 clones in its table, and approximately 80% of those were observed once. The ten largest make up about 10% of the sample.

The CDR3 sequence holds 14 residues, the cysteine and phenylalanine included. The CDR3 DNA has 42 bases and is translated from base 1. The CDR1 and CDR2 encoded by the germline V gene (reference sequence) are LNHDA and SQIVND. For this clone: Its target antigen remains unknown. One end of the junction is discordant with germline, which a read error may explain.

At one collaborating source in Seattle, patients were enrolled during active infection and were followed longitudinally through the course of disease. Whole blood was collected in K2EDTA tubes by collaborating institutions according to the institutions' own protocols. For TCRbeta analysis, collaborator samples were shipped as frozen whole blood, as isolated PBMCs, or as DNA extracted from either sample type. The chain employs TRBV19 and TRBJ1-5, with no confident D gene call. The receptor was isolated from a woman over 75 with COVID-19, enrolled during active disease. The sample was peripheral blood. The encoded CDR3 is CASTILRGNQPQHF. The DNA sequence is given as TGTGCCAGTACTATACTCCGAGGCAATCAGCCCCAGCATTTT.